This record covers a single T cell receptor (beta chain). The clone's antigen remains unknown. No base-level quality is on record; no much larger clone is a single base apart. The CDR3 regions of human TCRbeta chains were analyzed by immunosequencing. Per the source publication's procedure: Repertoire TCRs were checked for matches against a reference library of SARS-CoV-2-specific TCRs that had been generated using the MIRA antigen-specificity platform. Breadth was defined as the fraction of unique TCRs that were SARS-CoV-2-associated. Depth was defined as the fraction of total T cells that were SARS-CoV-2-associated. Using the MIRA data, each spike-specific TCR was mapped to the spike region that the TCR reacts to and placed in a CD4 or CD8 class. Log10-transformed breadth and depth values were compared by one-way ANOVA with Sidak's multiple comparisons tests. The immuneACCESS repertoire file appears here via TCRdb, limited to in-frame rearrangements. These files lack a portion of the clones; in checked studies, under half of the deficit traces to unresolved V genes, and the cause of the others is not known. V and J calls and clone size are as listed in that table; D and trimming were resolved from the DNA. Present in this sample are 120,000 to 150,000 clones, roughly 90% of which were seen just once. The ten largest clones take up approximately 3% of the sample.

The data were taken from a study of T cell responses to AZD1222 COVID-19 vaccine (dated by TCRdb to the early 2020s). Describing the broader study: AZD1222 recipients whose second dose came at about 4 weeks and those whose second dose came at about 12 weeks were combined into one group, since spike-specific TCR depth and breadth did not differ between the two schedules. TCR sequencing covered 230 or so trial participants: around 210 given two doses of AZD1222 and 26 given two doses of MenACWY control vaccine. Enrollment into the trials was organized by age into subgroups of 18-55, 56-69 and 70-plus years, and those subgroups contained roughly 140, 27 and 60 TCR-sequenced participants, respectively.

Counted from cysteine to phenylalanine, this CDR3 has 12 amino acids. The CDR3 DNA has 36 bases and is translated from base 1. The germline V gene gives CDR1 as SNHLY and CDR2 as FYNNEI. V is pared back by 3 bases and J by 9 bases, with 6 bases lying between the germline termini. The sample's time point label is to be understood as: baseline before first vaccination. Vaccinee samples came from UK trials COV001 and COV002, including a single-blind randomized controlled phase 2/3 trial of AZD1222 (ChAdOx1 nCoV-19) in healthy adults. Trial participant PBMC samples were collected at day 0 and day 28 after the second dose for TCRbeta chain sequencing. Study-wide conclusions, independent of this receptor: Conclusions about previously exposed vaccinees are limited, since just five or six AZD1222 recipients were seropositive for SARS-CoV-2 at baseline. Participants were mostly white British, with more females than males. The authors suggested clonal diversity may have been underestimated. No day 14 peak-response samples were available, so repertoires were characterized only after the peak T cell response. The 56-69-year group was small, and its depth increase did not reach significance, likely because of low power. CD4 TCRs associated with the vaccine covered the entire spike protein, and the dominant responses were in regions 160-218 and 743-854. After two AZD1222 doses, spike-specific TCR breadth and depth were significantly higher than at day 0 and than in MenACWY recipients. Reportedly, almost half of the unique spike-specific TCRs recognized epitopes lying outside the regions that are mutated in the B.1.351 and B.1.1.7 variants.

Sample: peripheral blood, taken on day 0 of AZD1222 vaccination. The TCR comes from an adult in good health. The chain links TRBV2 with TRBJ1-6; TRBD1 is a possible D gene, resting on 5 matching bases. The CDR3 has the sequence CASSDGGSPLHF. The DNA reads TGTGCCAGCAGTGATGGGGGTTCACCCCTCCACTTT. Reference TRBV2 and TRBJ1-6 genes cover what lies past the CDR3, so the full variable domain is EPEVTQTPSHQVTQMGQEVILRCVPISNHLYFYWYRQILGQKVEFLVSFYNNEISEKSEIFDDQFSVERPDGSNFTLKIRSTKLEDSAMYFCASSDGGSPLHFGNGTRLTVT.